Listed below are T cell receptor beta chains from one sample, sequenced in a study of T cells after somatic rescue of genetic block. Profiled with immunoSEQ multiplex PCR; TCRdb holds only in-frame clones, not every one. The profile covers 55,000 to 75,000 clones, with around 90% appearing a single time and approximately 2.9% taken by the ten largest. Sequencing input: peripheral blood mononuclear cells (PBMCs). The receptor set was obtained from a man aged 40-49 years. Both conserved end residues are part of each CDR3. D genes are given only for firm matches. Only some rows state a clone size, as once, few, many or a class for expanded clones.

V gene	J gene	clone size	D gene	CDR3 protein	CDR3 DNA
TRBV5-1	TRBJ2-7	-	TRBD1	CASSADRGISYEQYF	TGCGCCAGCAGCGCGGACAGGGGTATCTCCTACGAGCAGTACTTC
TRBV18	TRBJ1-5	-	-	CASSPGGHQPQHF	TGTGCCAGCTCACCTGGGGGGCATCAGCCCCAGCATTTT
TRBV29-1	TRBJ1-4	-	-	CSVEGVGQTNEKLFF	TGCAGCGTTGAAGGAGTGGGGCAAACTAATGAAAAACTGTTTTTT
TRBV28	TRBJ1-2	-	-	CASSLTQMGSSYGYTF	TGTGCCAGCAGTCTGACTCAAATGGGATCTAGCTATGGCTACACCTTC
TRBV19	TRBJ1-2	once	-	CASSMVDLRNGYTF	TGTGCCAGTAGTATGGTAGATTTAAGGAATGGCTACACCTTC
TRBV11-2	TRBJ2-7	few	TRBD2	CASSNSGRALYEQYF	TGTGCCAGCAGCAACAGCGGGAGGGCCTTGTACGAGCAGTACTTC
TRBV6-4	TRBJ1-6	-	-	CASSDSSRNSPLHF	TGTGCCAGCAGTGACTCGAGCAGGAATTCACCCCTCCACTTT
TRBV5-1	TRBJ1-2	-	TRBD1	CASSPRTGPANYGYTF	TGCGCCAGCAGCCCGAGGACAGGGCCCGCCAACTATGGCTACACCTTC
TRBV29-1	TRBJ1-1	-	-	CSVAGGRIEAFF	TGCAGCGTTGCTGGGGGCAGGATTGAAGCTTTCTTT
TRBV5-1	TRBJ2-2	-	-	CASSQTANTGELFF	TGCGCCAGCAGCCAGACAGCGAACACCGGGGAGCTGTTTTTT
TRBV6-5	TRBJ1-5	-	-	CASSPGVYSNQPQHF	TGTGCCAGCAGTCCGGGGGTTTACAGCAATCAGCCCCAGCATTTT
TRBV19	TRBJ2-7	-	-	CAVRSGYEQYF	TGTGCCGTCAGAAGCGGCTACGAGCAGTACTTC
TRBV28	TRBJ2-7	-	-	CASSLEHFLTEQYF	TGTGCCAGCAGTTTAGAGCACTTCTTAACCGAGCAGTACTTC
TRBV7-9	TRBJ2-2	-	-	CASSPVGRPNTGELFF	TGTGCCAGCAGCCCCGTTGGGCGCCCGAACACCGGGGAGCTGTTTTTT
TRBV4-2	TRBJ2-2	-	-	CASSQDWGGELFF	TGTGCCAGCAGCCAAGATTGGGGCGGGGAGCTGTTTTTT
TRBV6-5	TRBJ2-5	once	TRBD1	CASSTGTGGQETQYF	TGTGCCAGCAGTACGGGGACAGGGGGACAAGAGACCCAGTACTTC
TRBV7-3	TRBJ2-1	once	TRBD2	CASSLRETRGDEQFF	TGTGCCAGCAGCTTACGGGAAACCCGGGGGGATGAGCAGTTCTTC
TRBV19	TRBJ1-1	-	-	CASSLGGATEAFF	TGTGCCAGTAGTTTGGGGGGCGCAACTGAAGCTTTCTTT
TRBV7-8	TRBJ2-1	-	-	CASSLAPSSYNEQFF	TGTGCCAGCAGCTTAGCCCCTAGCTCCTACAATGAGCAGTTCTTC
TRBV19	TRBJ1-5	-	-	CASSIGQLRNQPQHF	TGTGCCAGTAGTATAGGACAGTTGAGAAATCAGCCCCAGCATTTT
TRBV19	TRBJ1-4	-	-	CASSGGTNEKLFF	TGTGCCAGTAGTGGGGGCACTAATGAAAAACTGTTTTTT
TRBV27	TRBJ2-1	-	-	CASSSSGNEQFF	TGTGCCAGCAGTTCCTCGGGCAATGAGCAGTTCTTC
TRBV18	TRBJ2-3	-	TRBD2	CASSPLSGGYTQYF	TGTGCCAGCTCACCACTCAGCGGGGGGTATACGCAGTATTTT
TRBV30	TRBJ2-5	-	TRBD2	CAWTQSGGPQETQYF	TGTGCCTGGACCCAGAGCGGGGGCCCTCAAGAGACCCAGTACTTC
TRBV10-3	TRBJ1-6	-	-	CAISESLEGNSPLHF	TGTGCCATCAGTGAGTCCCTTGAAGGGAATTCACCCCTCCACTTT
TRBV5-6	TRBJ2-3	-	-	CASSLRGFSTDTQYF	TGTGCCAGCAGCCTGAGGGGTTTTAGCACAGATACGCAGTATTTT
TRBV28	TRBJ2-3	-	TRBD2	CASSPAGSGASTDTQYF	TGTGCCAGCAGCCCAGCAGGTAGCGGGGCTAGCACAGATACGCAGTATTTT
TRBV5-1	TRBJ2-5	-	-	CASSLGLLSGNDGETQYF	TGCGCCAGCAGCTTGGGTCTGCTGTCCGGGAATGATGGCGAGACCCAGTACTTC
TRBV4-3	TRBJ1-2	-	TRBD1	CASSPGQGARYGYTF	TGCGCCAGCAGCCCTGGACAGGGGGCGAGGTATGGCTACACCTTC
TRBV5-1	TRBJ2-2	-	-	CASSLLQGTAGELFF	TGCGCCAGCAGCTTACTCCAGGGTACGGCCGGGGAGCTGTTTTTT
TRBV4-2	TRBJ1-5	-	-	CASSQAGRSNQPQHF	TGTGCCAGCAGCCAAGCGGGAAGGAGCAATCAGCCCCAGCATTTT
TRBV2	TRBJ1-5	few	TRBD1	CASSLTGGNQPQHF	TGTGCCAGCAGTCTGACAGGGGGCAATCAGCCCCAGCATTTT
TRBV9	TRBJ2-1	-	TRBD2	CASSVSLAGMSSYNEQFF	TGTGCCAGCAGCGTAAGTCTAGCGGGTATGAGCTCCTACAATGAGCAGTTCTTC
TRBV5-4	TRBJ2-1	-	TRBD2	CASSLRFSGRSGEQFF	TGTGCCAGCAGCTTGCGGTTTAGCGGGAGGTCGGGTGAGCAGTTCTTC
TRBV18	TRBJ1-2	-	-	CASSPRSRPEAPGYGYTF	TGTGCCAGCTCACCAAGGTCCCGCCCGGAGGCGCCTGGCTATGGCTACACCTTC
TRBV7-9	TRBJ1-2	few	-	CASSLALGPGYGYTF	TGTGCCAGCAGCTTAGCGCTGGGCCCGGGGTATGGCTACACCTTC
TRBV19	TRBJ2-1	once	-	CASSIVLQTEQFF	TGTGCCAGTAGTATCGTACTCCAGACCGAGCAGTTCTTC
TRBV5-1	TRBJ2-1	-	TRBD1	CASSLGLGTGAFF	TGCGCCAGCAGCTTAGGGCTCGGGACAGGGGCGTTCTTC
TRBV19	TRBJ1-1	-	-	CASSMPREYTEAFF	TGTGCCAGTAGTATGCCCAGGGAGTACACTGAAGCTTTCTTT
TRBV5-1	TRBJ2-7	-	TRBD2	CASSTGLAGVYEQYF	TGCGCCAGCAGCACCGGCTTAGCGGGAGTGTACGAGCAGTACTTC
TRBV5-6	TRBJ2-3	-	-	CASSLAVLAGSTDTQYF	TGTGCCAGCAGCTTGGCCGTCCTCGCAGGGAGCACAGATACGCAGTATTTT
TRBV18	TRBJ2-7	-	-	CASSPTPRREASYEQYF	TGTGCCAGCTCCCCAACCCCCCGCAGGGAGGCCTCCTACGAGCAGTACTTC
TRBV5-4	TRBJ2-5	-	-	CASSLEGQETQYF	TGTGCCAGCAGCTTGGAGGGACAAGAGACCCAGTACTTC
TRBV7-2	TRBJ2-5	-	-	CASSLGGRKETQYF	TGTGCCAGCAGCTTAGGCGGCAGGAAAGAGACCCAGTACTTC
TRBV14	TRBJ2-2	-	TRBD1	CASSQGGRDRNTGELFF	TGTGCCAGCAGCCAAGGTGGTCGGGACAGAAACACCGGGGAGCTGTTTTTT
TRBV2	TRBJ1-2	-	TRBD1	CASSETRGLGGYTF	TGTGCCAGCAGTGAGACCAGGGGGCTAGGGGGCTACACCTTC
TRBV4-1	TRBJ2-3	-	TRBD2	CASSQPGLANSTDTQYF	TGCGCCAGCAGCCAACCGGGACTAGCGAACAGCACAGATACGCAGTATTTT
TRBV7-6	TRBJ1-4	-	-	CASSLVPTGESTNEKLFF	TGTGCCAGCAGCTTAGTTCCGACCGGGGAATCGACTAATGAAAAACTGTTTTTT
TRBV13	TRBJ2-1	-	TRBD2	CASSHAGSGGAIEQFF	TGTGCCAGCAGCCACGCGGGGAGCGGGGGGGCGATTGAGCAGTTCTTC
TRBV27	TRBJ1-5	once	-	CASRRGDSNQPQHF	TGTGCCAGCAGGCGGGGGGATTCCAATCAGCCCCAGCATTTT
TRBV7-6	TRBJ2-7	once	TRBD1	CASSLVDRGNEQYF	TGTGCCAGCAGCTTAGTTGACAGGGGGAACGAGCAGTACTTC
TRBV30	TRBJ2-7	-	-	CAWMGQEEKYF	TGTGCCTGGATGGGGCAGGAGGAGAAGTACTTC
TRBV5-4	TRBJ2-3	-	TRBD2	CASSLGTSGGVTDTQYF	TGTGCCAGCAGCCTGGGGACTAGCGGGGGGGTCACAGATACGCAGTATTTT
TRBV19	TRBJ1-2	-	-	CASSVQGPTGYTF	TGTGCCAGTAGCGTACAGGGACCTACTGGCTACACCTTC
TRBV10-1	TRBJ1-1	-	-	CASSDGSSASNTEAFF	TGCGCCAGCAGTGACGGGTCCTCAGCATCGAACACTGAAGCTTTCTTT